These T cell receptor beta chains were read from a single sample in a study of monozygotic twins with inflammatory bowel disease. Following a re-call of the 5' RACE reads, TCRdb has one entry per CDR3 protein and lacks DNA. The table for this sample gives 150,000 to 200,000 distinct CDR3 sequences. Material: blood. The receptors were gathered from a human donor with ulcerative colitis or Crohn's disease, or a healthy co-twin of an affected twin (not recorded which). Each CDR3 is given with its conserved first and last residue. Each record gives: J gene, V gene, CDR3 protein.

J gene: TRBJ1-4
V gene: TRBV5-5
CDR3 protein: CASSLLRTDNEKLFF

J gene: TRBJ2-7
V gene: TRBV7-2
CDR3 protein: CASSLGLFYEQYF

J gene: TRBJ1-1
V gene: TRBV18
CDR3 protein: CASSPGGMVDTEAFF

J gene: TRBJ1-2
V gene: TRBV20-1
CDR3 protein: CSASSRGIDNGYTF

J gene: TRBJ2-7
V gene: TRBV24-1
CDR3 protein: CATSDSKGAREQYF

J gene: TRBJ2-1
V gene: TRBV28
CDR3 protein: CASSHTENEQFF

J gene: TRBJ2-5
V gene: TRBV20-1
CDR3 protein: CSAHGFGTQETQYF

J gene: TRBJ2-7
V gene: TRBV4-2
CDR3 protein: CASSPTTGTYEQYF

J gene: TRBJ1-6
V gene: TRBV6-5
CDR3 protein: CASSYSRDRSSYNSPLHF

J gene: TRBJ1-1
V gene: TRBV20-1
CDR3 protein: CSARDLWEGANKAFF

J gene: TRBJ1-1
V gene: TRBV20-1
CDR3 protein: CSATRQSMNTEAFF

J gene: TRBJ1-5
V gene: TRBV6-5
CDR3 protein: CASSYSEGNQPQHF

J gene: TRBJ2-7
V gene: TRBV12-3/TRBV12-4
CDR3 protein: CASEDAGGTEQYF

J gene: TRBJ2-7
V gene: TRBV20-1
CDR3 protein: CSARGRIGYLEQYF

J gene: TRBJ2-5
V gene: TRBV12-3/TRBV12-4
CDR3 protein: CASSITTQLGPRETQYF

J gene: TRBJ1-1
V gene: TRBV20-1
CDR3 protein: CSARVYGGLTDTEAFF

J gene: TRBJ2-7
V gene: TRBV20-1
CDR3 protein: CSASKLTSGLLSAEQYF

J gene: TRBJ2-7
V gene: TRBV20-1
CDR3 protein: CSAREVAGGYEQYF

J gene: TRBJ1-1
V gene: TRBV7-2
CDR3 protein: CASSPDSNTEAFF

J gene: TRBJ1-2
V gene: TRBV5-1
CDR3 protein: CASSLGQADYGYTF

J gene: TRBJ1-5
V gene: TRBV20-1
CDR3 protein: CSARENPTGERTQHF

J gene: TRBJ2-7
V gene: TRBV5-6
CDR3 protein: CASSLMAETVYEQYF

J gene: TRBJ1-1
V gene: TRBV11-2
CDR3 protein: CASSLDREGTEAFF

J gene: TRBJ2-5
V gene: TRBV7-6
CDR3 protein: CASGDSPKSETQYF

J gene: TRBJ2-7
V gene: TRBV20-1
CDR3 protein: CSAGPPTGATNEQYF

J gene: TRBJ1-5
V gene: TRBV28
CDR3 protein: CASSLSGAGQPQHF

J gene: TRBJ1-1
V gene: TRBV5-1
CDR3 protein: CASSLQSENTEAFF

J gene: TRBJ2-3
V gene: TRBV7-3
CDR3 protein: CASSLSQADTQYF

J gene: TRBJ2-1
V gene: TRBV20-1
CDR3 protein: CSARGLASHNEQFF

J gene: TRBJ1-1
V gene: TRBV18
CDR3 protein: CASSLGGADTEAFF

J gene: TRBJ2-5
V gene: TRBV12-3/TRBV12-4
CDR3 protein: CASQTIRRFEMETQYF

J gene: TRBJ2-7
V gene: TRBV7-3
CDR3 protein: CASSFGNSYEQYF

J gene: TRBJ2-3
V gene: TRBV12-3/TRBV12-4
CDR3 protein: CASSLRRDITDTQYF

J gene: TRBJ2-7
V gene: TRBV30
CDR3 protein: CAWSVLLEGEQYF

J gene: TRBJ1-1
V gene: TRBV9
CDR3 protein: CASSQGLNTEAFF

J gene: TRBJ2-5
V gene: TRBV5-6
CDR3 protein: CASSTDTEETQYF

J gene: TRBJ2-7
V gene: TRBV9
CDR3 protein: CATRGYSSYEQYF

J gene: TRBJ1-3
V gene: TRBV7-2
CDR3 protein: CASSISPGPGNTIYF

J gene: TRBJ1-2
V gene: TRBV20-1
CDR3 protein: CSALRTGTGGYTF

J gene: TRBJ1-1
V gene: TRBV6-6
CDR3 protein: CASSYRGNTEAFF

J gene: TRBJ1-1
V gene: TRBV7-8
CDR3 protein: CASSELITANTEAFF

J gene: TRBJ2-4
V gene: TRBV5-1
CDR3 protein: CASSPGLAGASGNIQYF

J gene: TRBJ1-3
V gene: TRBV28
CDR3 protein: CASSPIRTASGNTIYF

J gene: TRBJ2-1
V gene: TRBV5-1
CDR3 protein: CASTGRGVGEQFF

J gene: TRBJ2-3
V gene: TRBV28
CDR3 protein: CASSLALTNTDTQYF

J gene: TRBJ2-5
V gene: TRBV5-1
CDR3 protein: CASSLAPASGVVVRETQYF

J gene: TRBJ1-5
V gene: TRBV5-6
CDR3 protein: CASSSGGTGDNQPQHF

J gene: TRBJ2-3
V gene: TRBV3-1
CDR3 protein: CASSQVGGGTDTQYF

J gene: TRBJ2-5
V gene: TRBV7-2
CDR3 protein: CASSSITSGKGVETQYF

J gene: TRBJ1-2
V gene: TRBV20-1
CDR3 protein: CSARDQGPGRFNYGYTF

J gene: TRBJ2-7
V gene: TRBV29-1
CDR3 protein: CSGGTGDGEQYF

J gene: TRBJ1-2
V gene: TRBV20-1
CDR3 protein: CSAYQTGLYGYTF

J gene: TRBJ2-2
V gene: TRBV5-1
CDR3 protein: CASSLAPQTGELFF

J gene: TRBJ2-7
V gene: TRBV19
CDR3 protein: CASSVRGPLYEQYF

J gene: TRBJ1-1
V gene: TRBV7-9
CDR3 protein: CASSFSSTEAFF

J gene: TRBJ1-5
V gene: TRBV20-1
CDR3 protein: CSASGQGRWRQPQHF

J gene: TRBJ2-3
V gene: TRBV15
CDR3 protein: CATSRIAGGTDTQYF

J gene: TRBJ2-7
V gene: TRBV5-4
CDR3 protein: CASSKGTGSPYEQYF

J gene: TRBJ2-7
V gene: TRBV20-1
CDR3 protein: CSARWEPDSSYEQYF

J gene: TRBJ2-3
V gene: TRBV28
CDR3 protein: CASRSGQRTDTQYF